One sample yielded the 31 T cell receptor beta chains listed below, sequenced in a study of identical twins. TCRdb passed the 5' RACE reads through MiXCR, listing each CDR3 protein once. The data contain roughly 770,000 distinct CDR3 sequences, roughly 18% of them seen just once; the ten biggest clones take up 10% to 15%. These data also featured in a second study, about T cells expressing NK-cell markers.

Sequencing used PBMCs. These receptors were taken from a woman younger than 30 in good health.

This chain connects TRBV7-9 to TRBJ2-1; a weak D match, TRBD2 (6 bases). Trimming cost V 5 bases and J 10 bases, with 15 bases left between them. The CDR3 runs to 13 residues. Germline values: CDR1 SEHNR, CDR2 FQNEAQ (reference sequence). CDR3 in DNA: TGTGCCAGCAGCCCCGGGGGAAGCAACGAGCAGTTCTTC. This gives the protein CASSPGGSNEQFF.

The rearrangement uses TRBV4-2 and TRBJ2-1, with D uncertain. This CDR3 spans 15 amino acids. Looked up from germline, CDR1 is LGHNA and CDR2 is YNFKEQ. V was trimmed by 4 bases and J by 0 bases, leaving 10 bases between them. In nucleotides, the CDR3 is TGTGCCAGCAGCCTCGAGGCGGACTCCTACAATGAGCAGTTCTTC. This encodes CASSLEADSYNEQFF.

V and J are TRBV3-1 and TRBJ1-1; the D gene is possibly TRBD1 (6 bases). The CDR3 is 14 residues long. Per germline, CDR1 LGHDT and CDR2 YNNKEL (reference sequence). V was trimmed by 1 base and J by 5 bases, leaving 11 bases between them. CDR3 nucleotides: TGTGCCAGCAGCCAAGTACAGGGTAGGACTGAAGCTTTCTTT. Translation: CASSQVQGRTEAFF.

The CDR3 coding sequence is TGTGCCAGCAGTTACTCGACAGGGGCCTCTGGGGCCAACGTCCTGACTTTC. This gives the protein CASSYSTGASGANVLTF. This chain connects TRBV6-5 to TRBJ2-6, with 8 nucleotides matching TRBD1. The CDR3 spans 17 residues. After removal of 0 bases from V and 0 bases from J, the junction contained 1 base not matched to a gene. CDR1 is MNHEY, CDR2 SVGAGI, per germline.

This clonotype was found a few times. The V and J genes are TRBV10-3 and TRBJ2-7; TRBD2 matches 8 bases. Germline V CDR1 and CDR2: ENHRY, SYGVKD. The CDR3 covers 16 residues. J was trimmed by 2 bases and V by 2 bases; bases with no gene match: 8. The CDR3 region has the DNA TGTGCCATCAGTGAGCTAGGGACTAGAAAAACCTACGAGCAGTACTTC. Its protein product is CAISELGTRKTYEQYF.

This clonotype has a handful of counts. The J gene is TRBJ2-1, the V gene TRBV24-1; TRBD2 is a possible D gene (6 bases). V lost 5 bases and J 0 bases, leaving 16 bases between the germline ends. The CDR3 is made up of 17 amino acids. CDR1 and CDR2 (germline): KGHDR, SFDVKD. CDR3 region: CATSARTPGSSYNEQFF. The CDR3, as DNA: TGTGCCACCAGTGCGAGGACCCCCGGGAGCTCCTACAATGAGCAGTTCTTC.

This clonotype was observed a handful of times. The V gene is TRBV27, the J gene TRBJ1-1, with D possibly matching TRBD1 (6 bases). The germline V and J ends were trimmed by 0 bases and 4 bases, with 12 bases remaining between them. Germline V gene sequence: CDR1 MNHEY, CDR2 SMNVEV (reference sequence). The CDR3 is made up of 15 amino acids. CDR3 loop: CASSLSYRVVTEAFF. The CDR3 DNA reads as TGTGCCAGCAGTTTATCGTACAGGGTAGTCACTGAAGCTTTCTTT.

In its sample, this clonotype was seen a few times. The genes are TRBV11-1 and TRBJ1-2; tentatively, D is TRBD1 (6 bases). The CDR3 covers 15 residues. Germline assignment: CDR1 SGHAT and CDR2 FQDESV (reference sequence). V lost 5 bases and J lost 6, with 19 bases in between. CDR3 bases: TGTGCCAGCAGCCCCGGGACACCCCTGAGAGATGGCTACACCTTC. This encodes CASSPGTPLRDGYTF.

This chain uses TRBV3-1 with TRBJ2-1; D possibly corresponds to TRBD2 (7 bases). V lost 6 bases and J 0 bases, leaving 15 bases between the germline ends. Germline lookup yields CDR1 LGHDT and CDR2 YNNKEL (reference sequence). This CDR3 is 16 amino acids long. The CDR3 nucleotides read TGTGCCAGCAGAGGGAGGGGGGCCGACTCCTACAATGAGCAGTTCTTC. This translates into CASRGRGADSYNEQFF.

CDR3 nucleotides: TGTGCCAGCAGTGAGGTCTCGGGAGATACGCAGTATTTT. It yields the protein CASSEVSGDTQYF. The genes are TRBV6-1 and TRBJ2-3, with D unclear. Trimming shortened V by 3 bases and J by 5 bases, and 9 bases separated the two germline ends. CDR3 length: 13 residues. Germline assignment: CDR1 MNHNS and CDR2 SASEGT.

This sequence joins TRBV12-3 or TRBV12-4 and TRBJ1-5; D gene unclear. This CDR3 spans 15 amino acids. The V end was cut by 2 bases, the J end by 7 bases, with 15 bases between. CDR3: CASSLLFEGGQPQHF. The CDR3 DNA reads as TGTGCCAGCAGTTTATTGTTCGAGGGAGGGCAGCCCCAGCATTTT.

The chain's CDR3 is CASSPTVGAYNEQFF. The CDR3 bases are TGTGCCAGCAGCCCAACGGTGGGAGCCTACAATGAGCAGTTCTTC. The rearrangement links TRBV27 to TRBJ2-1; TRBD2 might be the D (5 bases). Per germline, CDR1 MNHEY and CDR2 SMNVEV (reference sequence). V lost 6 bases, J lost 2 bases, and 14 bases lay in between. This CDR3 is built from 15 residues.

This clonotype was recorded a few times. The rearrangement joins TRBV10-3 to TRBJ2-3; 8 nucleotides match TRBD1. The V and J ends lost 4 bases and 2 bases, in that order; junction bases with no gene match: 11. The CDR3 consists of 17 residues. Germline V lookup: CDR1 ENHRY, CDR2 SYGVKD. CDR3 nucleotide sequence: TGTGCCATCAGTGGGAAGGAGAGGGACAGGATCACAGATACGCAGTATTTT. Residues: CAISGKERDRITDTQYF.

This clonotype has just a few counts. This chain joins TRBV12-3 or TRBV12-4 and TRBJ2-7; 9 bases map to TRBD2. The V segment lost 6 bases and the J segment 2 bases; nucleotides outside the gene matches: 5. This CDR3 is 14 amino acids long. CDR3 sequence reads: CASSRLAEPYEQYF. The CDR3 DNA reads as TGTGCCAGCAGCAGACTAGCGGAACCCTACGAGCAGTACTTC.

V is TRBV6-2 or TRBV6-3 and J is TRBJ1-5, with D unclear. CDR3 length: 15 amino acids. Germline lookup yields CDR1 MNHEY and CDR2 SVGEGT. Trimming pared 5 bases from V and 5 bases from J, leaving 16 bases between. CDR3 protein: CASSNPPVRDQPQHF. As DNA, the CDR3 is TGTGCCAGCAGTAACCCGCCGGTCCGGGATCAGCCCCAGCATTTT.

This clonotype has just a few counts. The V call is TRBV4-1, the J call TRBJ2-1, with 10 bases matching TRBD2. The V segment lost 2 bases and the J segment 0 bases; nucleotides outside the gene matches: 4. The germline V gene has CDR1 MGHRA and CDR2 YSYEKL. This CDR3 comprises 17 residues. The DNA for the CDR3 is TGCGCCAGCAGCCAAACAGCTAGCGGGGGCTCCTACAATGAGCAGTTCTTC. It is translated as CASSQTASGGSYNEQFF.

The V and J genes are TRBV4-3 and TRBJ1-1; TRBD1 matches at 8 bases. Trimming cost V 3 bases and J 5 bases; bases outside gene matches: 5. This CDR3 spans 14 amino acids. Germline CDR1 and CDR2: LGHNA and YSLEER. This chain's CDR3 is CASSQWTGRTEAFF. DNA for the CDR3: TGCGCCAGCAGCCAGTGGACAGGGAGGACTGAAGCTTTCTTT.

The J gene is TRBJ2-7, the V gene TRBV10-3, with 8 bases lining up with TRBD2. CDR1 ENHRY and CDR2 SYGVKD come from the germline V gene. This CDR3 comprises 13 residues. The J segment lost 1 base and the V segment lost 8 bases, leaving 4 bases of the junction unmatched. In DNA form, the CDR3 reads TGTGCCATCGGACTAGCTGTATCCTACGAGCAGTACTTC. Amino acid sequence: CAIGLAVSYEQYF.

This sequence joins TRBV6-1 and TRBJ1-5; no reliable D call. V gave up 0 bases and J gave up 7 bases, with 13 bases separating them. This CDR3 region has 15 residues. Germline V CDR1 and CDR2: MNHNS, SASEGT. The CDR3 sequence is CASSEAFRSGQPQHF. The CDR3 DNA follows: TGTGCCAGCAGTGAAGCCTTTCGGAGTGGCCAGCCCCAGCATTTT.

This chain uses TRBV5-1 with TRBJ1-1, with 8 bases aligning to TRBD1. Looked up from germline, CDR1 is SGHRS and CDR2 is YFSETQ. V lost 4 bases to trimming and J lost 6 bases; unmatched junction nucleotides: 8. The CDR3 spans 14 residues. In DNA form, the CDR3 reads TGCGCCAGCAGCACCAACAGGGGGGTGGCTGAAGCTTTCTTT. It translates to CASSTNRGVAEAFF. Full variable domain (rest looked up from reference TRBV5-1 and TRBJ1-1): KAGVTQTPRYLIKTRGQQVTLSCSPISGHRSVSWYQQTPGQGLQFLFEYFSETQRNKGNFPGRFSGRQFSNSRSEMNVSTLELGDSALYLCASSTNRGVAEAFFGQGTRLTVV.

This clonotype was found a few times. V gene TRBV20-1 combines with J gene TRBJ2-3; D unresolved. CDR1 and CDR2 from the germline V gene are DFQATT and SNEGSKA (reference sequence). The CDR3 totals 14 residues. V lost 2 bases and J 2 bases, leaving 11 bases between the germline ends. CDR3 sequence: CSARKMGSTDTQYF. The CDR3, as DNA: TGCAGTGCTAGAAAAATGGGGTCCACAGATACGCAGTATTTT.

This clonotype occurred many times. The chain links TRBV20-1 to TRBJ2-3, with D hard to call. The germline gives CDR1 DFQATT, CDR2 SNEGSKA (reference sequence). This CDR3 region has 12 residues. CDR3 nucleotide sequence: TGCAGCGGTAGGCGGAACACAGATACGCAGTATTTT. It translates to CSGRRNTDTQYF.

The chain is built from TRBV5-1 and TRBJ2-5; TRBD2 aligns across 11 bases. The CDR3 covers 16 residues. V shed 4 bases and J 1 base; nucleotides not matched to a gene: 6. The germline CDR1 and CDR2 sequences are SGHRS and YFSETQ. CDR3 in amino acids: CASSPRLAGLQETQYF. The CDR3 DNA follows: TGCGCCAGCAGCCCCCGACTAGCGGGACTCCAAGAGACCCAGTACTTC.

The chain has TRBV19 and TRBJ2-3; 8 positions match TRBD2. This CDR3 contains 15 residues. Germline CDR1 and CDR2: LNHDA and SQIVND (reference sequence). V trimming: 2 bases; J trimming: 2 bases; junction bases outside the gene matches: 3. Written as DNA, the CDR3 is TGTGCCAGTAGTATAACTAGCGGAATCACAGATACGCAGTATTTT. Residues: CASSITSGITDTQYF.

In its sample, this clonotype was seen a few times. V gene TRBV5-1 combines with J gene TRBJ1-1, with D perhaps matching TRBD1 (6 bases). The V end was cut by 4 bases, the J end by 6 bases, with 16 bases between. There are 14 residues in the CDR3. Germline values: CDR1 SGHRS, CDR2 YFSETQ. CDR3 in DNA: TGCGCCAGCAGCCCCCGGGACACTACCTCTGAAGCTTTCTTT. It encodes CASSPRDTTSEAFF. The whole variable domain, filled in from reference TRBV5-1 and TRBJ1-1, reads KAGVTQTPRYLIKTRGQQVTLSCSPISGHRSVSWYQQTPGQGLQFLFEYFSETQRNKGNFPGRFSGRQFSNSRSEMNVSTLELGDSALYLCASSPRDTTSEAFFGQGTRLTVV.

The chain carries TRBV5-6 and TRBJ2-7; 7 bases are a match to TRBD2. CDR3 size: 15 residues. The germline gives CDR1 SGHDT, CDR2 YYEEEE. Trimming at V came to 3 bases and at J to 3 bases, leaving 9 bases not matched to a gene. DNA of the CDR3: TGTGCCAGCAGCTACCCTAGGGGAGGGAGCTACGAGCAGTACTTC. This translates into CASSYPRGGSYEQYF.

This clonotype was observed many times. The V call is TRBV12-3 or TRBV12-4, the J call TRBJ1-4; 7 bases match TRBD1. V lost 4 bases to trimming and J lost 5 bases; unmatched junction nucleotides: 7. This CDR3 contains 15 residues. CDR3 sequence reads: CASSSRTGDNEKLFF. The CDR3 DNA reads as TGTGCCAGCAGTTCCCGAACAGGGGACAATGAAAAACTGTTTTTT.

This sequence joins TRBV10-1 and TRBJ2-1; 9 positions match TRBD2. Trimming at V came to 4 bases and at J to 10 bases, leaving 11 bases not matched to a gene. The CDR3 is made up of 15 amino acids. CDR1 WNHNN and CDR2 SYGVQD come from the germline V gene (reference sequence). The CDR3 protein is CASSVATSGLGEQFF. In DNA, the CDR3 is TGCGCCAGCAGTGTAGCGACTAGCGGTCTAGGGGAGCAGTTCTTC.

In this sample, this clonotype turned up many times. The rearrangement joins TRBV20-1 to TRBJ2-3; D may be TRBD2 (6 bases). The CDR3 totals 13 residues. V lost 3 bases to trimming and J lost 0 bases, with 7 bases between them. Germline V gives CDR1 DFQATT, CDR2 SNEGSKA (reference sequence). Here the CDR3 reads CSARGTSTDTQYF. The CDR3 DNA reads as TGCAGTGCTAGGGGGACTAGCACAGATACGCAGTATTTT.

This clonotype was seen only a few times. The V gene is TRBV20-1, the J gene TRBJ1-1; D is perhaps TRBD1 (5 bases). This CDR3 has 12 residues. Germline CDR1 is DFQATT and CDR2 is SNEGSKA (reference sequence). The V gene lost 4 bases and the J gene lost 4 bases, with 10 bases spanning the gap. In nucleotides, the CDR3 is TGCAGTGCTACCAGGGCGGCCACTGAAGCTTTCTTT. Amino acid sequence: CSATRAATEAFF.

The chain carries TRBV3-1 and TRBJ2-7, with D unresolved. The germline V and J ends were trimmed by 1 base and 5 bases, with 3 bases remaining between them. This CDR3 has 11 residues. CDR1 and CDR2 from the germline V gene are LGHDT and YNNKEL (reference sequence). CDR3: CASSQVNEQYF. The CDR3 nucleotides read TGTGCCAGCAGCCAAGTTAACGAGCAGTACTTC.